This is a list of T cell receptor delta chains from one sample in a study of gamma-delta chains in newborns, infants, children. TCRdb re-processed the reads via CATT. The repertoire holds around 5,900 delta-chain clones, with about 14% as singletons. This specimen consisted of blood, obtained at baseline. These receptors all stem from a child who was a newborn, infant or young child, either healthy, febrile or measles-vaccinated (not recorded which). Each CDR3 is given with its conserved first and last residue. The order of the fields is clone size, J gene, V gene, D gene, CDR3 protein, CDR3 DNA. A D gene is named only where the DNA matches it firmly. The size field is filled for only some rows; it gives once, few, many or a size class.

NA,TRDJ1,TRDV1,TRDD3,CALAPSYFYWGIFTPDKLIF,TGTGCTCTTGCGCCGTCGTATTTTTACTGGGGGATATTTACGCCCGATAAACTCATCTTT
NA,TRDJ1,TRDV1,TRDD3,CAPGIVLPFPSTSYWGIRADKLIF,TGTGCTCCTGGCATCGTCCTTCCATTCCCCTCAACCTCGTACTGGGGGATACGCGCCGATAAACTCATCTTT
once,TRDJ1,TRDV1,NA,CAPGDHSYIF,TGTGCTCCTGGGGACCATTCCTACATCTTT
few,TRDJ3,TRDV2,TRDD3,CACDTVLGDTSWDTRQMFF,TGTGCCTGTGACACCGTACTGGGGGATACGTCCTGGGACACCCGACAGATGTTTTTC
few,TRDJ1,TRDV1,TRDD3,CALGEMMGGSHTNTGGYASHRNTDKLIF,TGTGCTCTTGGGGAGATGATGGGGGGGTCCCACACGAATACTGGGGGATACGCCTCCCACAGAAACACCGATAAACTCATCTTT
medium-sized,TRDJ1,TRDV2,NA,CACDKLWGRKYTDKLIF,TGTGCCTGTGACAAATTGTGGGGACGCAAGTACACCGATAAACTCATCTTT
medium-sized,TRDJ1,TRDV3,TRDD3,CAFSYWGILGDKLIF,TGTGCCTTTTCCTACTGGGGGATACTTGGCGATAAACTCATCTTT
many,TRDJ1,TRDV1,TRDD3,CALGASLVSGGYYTDKLIF,TGTGCTCTTGGGGCTTCCTTGGTGTCTGGGGGATACTACACCGATAAACTCATCTTT
NA,TRDJ1,TRDV2,NA,CACDTLTGVPSHTDKLIF,TGTGCCTGTGACACCTTGACTGGGGTTCCTTCCCACACCGATAAACTCATCTTT
NA,TRDJ3,TRDV2,TRDD3,CACDLLDGGYIQDTISWDTRQMFF,TGTGCCTGTGACCTATTGGATGGGGGATACATACAGGATACTATCTCCTGGGACACCCGACAGATGTTTTTC
medium-sized,TRDJ1,TRDV2,TRDD3,CACDLLGDGVDKLIF,TGTGCCTGTGACTTACTGGGGGATGGTGTCGATAAACTCATCTTT
NA,TRDJ1,TRDV1,NA,CALGEKAFGVYTDKLIF,TGTGCTCTTGGGGAGAAGGCCTTCGGGGTCTACACCGATAAACTCATCTTT
NA,TRDJ1,TRDV1,NA,CALGEYSIRKRFLRGWGRQLIF,TGTGCTCTTGGGGAATATTCAATCCGTAAGCGATTCCTACGAGGCTGGGGGAGACAACTCATCTTT
few,TRDJ1,TRDV1,TRDD3,CALGELEGLPYWGIQRGTDKLIF,TGTGCTCTTGGGGAACTCGAGGGACTTCCGTACTGGGGGATACAAAGGGGCACCGATAAACTCATCTTT
medium-sized,TRDJ1,TRDV2,TRDD3,CACDTLGDTFSDKLIF,TGTGCCTGTGACACGCTGGGGGATACTTTTTCCGATAAACTCATCTTT
NA,TRDJ3,TRDV2,TRDD3,CACDTLTGGAWDTRQMFF,TGTGCCTGTGACACCCTTACTGGGGGAGCCTGGGACACCCGACAGATGTTTTTC
medium-sized,TRDJ1,TRDV1,NA,CALGERFSGIHKLIF,TGTGCTCTTGGGGAACGGTTTTCGGGGATCCATAAACTCATCTTT
NA,TRDJ1,TRDV1,TRDD3,CALGEPSPRTGGSCGKLIF,TGTGCTCTTGGGGAACCTTCCCCCCGTACTGGGGGATCGTGTGGTAAACTCATCTTT
NA,TRDJ1,TRDV1,TRDD3,CALGEAFPPALFLLGVQYTDKLIF,TGTGCTCTCGGGGAGGCCTTCCCCCCAGCCCTCTTTTTACTGGGGGTCCAGTACACCGATAAACTCATCTTT
NA,TRDJ1,TRDV1,TRDD3,CALGEGAYTGTGGFSGDKLIF,TGTGCTCTTGGGGAAGGGGCCTACACAGGTACTGGGGGTTTTAGTGGCGATAAACTCATCTTT
medium-sized,TRDJ1,TRDV2,TRDD3,CACDTMSTGGSYTDKLIF,TGTGCCTGTGACACTATGAGTACTGGGGGATCGTACACCGATAAACTCATCTTT
once,TRDJ1,TRDV3,TRDD3,CALHAGYWGLYTDKLIF,TGTGCCCTCCACGCCGGGTACTGGGGTCTATACACCGATAAACTCATCTTT
hyperexpanded,TRDJ2,TRDV2,TRDD3,CACDPLLPGGGYGSLTAQLFF,TGTGCCTGTGACCCCCTCCTACCGGGTGGGGGATACGGTTCTTTGACAGCACAACTCTTCTTT
medium-sized,TRDJ1,TRDV2,NA,CACDPIVSPDGRKLIF,TGTGCCTGTGATCCTATTGTCTCTCCGGACGGGCGTAAACTCATCTTT
NA,TRDJ1,TRDV2,NA,CACDPIRADKLIF,TGCGCCTGTGACCCAATCCGCGCCGATAAACTCATCTTT
many,TRDJ1,TRDV1,NA,CALGYASGILDKLIF,TGTGCTCTTGGATACGCTTCGGGGATTCTCGATAAACTCATCTTT